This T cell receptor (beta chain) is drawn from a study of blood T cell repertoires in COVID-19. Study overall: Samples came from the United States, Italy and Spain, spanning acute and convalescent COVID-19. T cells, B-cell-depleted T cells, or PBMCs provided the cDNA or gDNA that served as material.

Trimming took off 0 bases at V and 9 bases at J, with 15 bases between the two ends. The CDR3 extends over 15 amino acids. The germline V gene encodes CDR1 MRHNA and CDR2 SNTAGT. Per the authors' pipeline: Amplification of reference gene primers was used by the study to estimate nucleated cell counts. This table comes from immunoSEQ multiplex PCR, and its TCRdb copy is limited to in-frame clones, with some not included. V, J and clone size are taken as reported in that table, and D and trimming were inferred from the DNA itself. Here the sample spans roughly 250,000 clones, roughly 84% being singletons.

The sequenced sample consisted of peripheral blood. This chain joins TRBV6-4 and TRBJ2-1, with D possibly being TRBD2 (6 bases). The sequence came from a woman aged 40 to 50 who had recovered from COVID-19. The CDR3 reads CASSDSPTLGGEQFF. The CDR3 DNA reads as TGTGCCAGCAGTGACTCGCCGACTTTGGGAGGTGAGCAGTTCTTC.